These T cell receptor beta chains were read from a single sample in a study of T cells in Graves' hyperthyroidism and ophthalmopathy. In TCRdb, the multiplex PCR reads were re-called with MiXCR into one record per CDR3 protein. The table shows 450,000 to 700,000 distinct CDR3 sequences, with roughly 46% occurring only once. The sample consisted of peripheral blood or thyroid tissue (not recorded which). Every receptor here comes from an adult woman with Graves' disease, either hyperthyroidism or ophthalmopathy (not recorded which). CDR3s include the opening cysteine and the closing phenylalanine or tryptophan. A D gene is named only where the DNA matches it firmly. Some rows mark clone size as missing; the rest say once, few, many or name a class of expanded clone.

CASSWDGDQEKLFF,TGTGCCAGCAGCTGGGACGGAGATCAGGAAAAACTGTTTTTT,14,TRBJ1-4,.,.,TRBV7-9
CASTPEGGYGNTIYF,TGTGCCAGCACCCCTGAGGGGGGTTACGGAAACACCATATATTTT,15,TRBJ1-3,.,many,TRBV12-3/TRBV12-4
CASSFKGQAGGYTF,TGTGCCAGCAGCTTTAAGGGCCAGGCTGGTGGCTACACCTTC,14,TRBJ1-2,.,many,TRBV7-9
CAWSGGNTIYF,TGTGCCTGGAGTGGCGGAAACACCATATATTTT,11,TRBJ1-3,.,many,TRBV30
CASSEEGPRYEQYF,TGTGCCAGCAGTGAAGAGGGCCCAAGATACGAGCAGTACTTC,14,TRBJ2-7,.,few,TRBV6-1
CSAGREDHYNEQFF,TGCAGCGCCGGGCGGGAGGACCACTACAATGAGCAGTTCTTC,14,TRBJ2-1,TRBD2,.,TRBV29-1
CASKVRERGNQPQHF,TGTGCCAGCAAGGTCAGGGAGCGGGGCAATCAGCCCCAGCATTTT,15,TRBJ1-5,.,few,TRBV28
CATTQAGNEKLFF,TGTGCCACTACACAGGCCGGGAATGAAAAACTGTTTTTT,13,TRBJ1-4,.,many,TRBV6-1
CASSNSGKATDTQYF,TGTGCCAGCAGCAATAGCGGGAAGGCCACAGATACGCAGTATTTT,15,TRBJ2-3,TRBD2,once,TRBV7-6
CASSWSGTSGQETQYF,TGTGCCAGCAGCTGGTCCGGGACTAGCGGACAAGAGACCCAGTACTTC,16,TRBJ2-5,TRBD2,few,TRBV7-9
CASSQSGAGISPLHF,TGCGCCAGCAGCCAATCCGGGGCTGGGATTTCGCCCCTCCACTTT,15,TRBJ1-6,.,many,TRBV4-1
CASSPAGQRETQYF,TGTGCCAGCAGCCCGGCAGGGCAACGGGAGACCCAGTACTTC,14,TRBJ2-5,.,many,TRBV7-9
CASSLIKGQNTIYF,TGTGCCAGCAGTTTGATTAAAGGGCAAAACACCATATATTTT,14,TRBJ1-3,.,.,TRBV12-3/TRBV12-4
CASRNSPGQRTDTQYF,TGTGCCAGCAGAAACTCCCCGGGACAGCGCACAGATACGCAGTATTTT,16,TRBJ2-3,TRBD1,.,TRBV28
CASSYGQSETQYF,TGTGCCAGCAGCTACGGACAGTCCGAGACCCAGTACTTC,13,TRBJ2-5,.,.,TRBV7-3
CASSQWYSVATNEKLFF,TGCGCCAGCAGCCAATGGTATAGCGTTGCAACTAATGAAAAACTGTTTTTT,17,TRBJ1-4,.,few,TRBV4-1
CATSRDKGQPQHF,TGTGCCACCAGCAGAGATAAAGGTCAGCCCCAGCATTTT,13,TRBJ1-5,.,.,TRBV15
CASSLDLAGQYF,TGTGCCAGCAGCTTAGATTTGGCAGGGCAGTACTTC,12,TRBJ2-7,.,.,TRBV7-2
CASSVLGQASYGYTF,TGTGCCAGCAGCGTGTTGGGACAGGCTTCTTACGGCTACACCTTC,15,TRBJ1-2,TRBD1,.,TRBV9
CASSVGLDNYGYTF,TGTGCCAGCAGCGTAGGCCTAGACAACTATGGCTACACCTTC,14,TRBJ1-2,.,.,TRBV9
CASSLGPGRGTGELFF,TGTGCCAGCAGCTTGGGTCCGGGCCGGGGCACCGGGGAGCTGTTTTTT,16,TRBJ2-2,.,.,TRBV5-4
CSASPGTTGYEQYF,TGCAGTGCTAGCCCCGGGACTACTGGCTACGAGCAGTACTTC,14,TRBJ2-7,TRBD2,once,TRBV20-1
CAISAGAANGYTF,TGTGCCATCAGTGCCGGGGCAGCAAATGGCTACACCTTC,13,TRBJ1-2,.,.,TRBV10-3
CASCGIAQSNEKLFF,TGTGCCAGTTGCGGGATCGCCCAATCTAATGAAAAACTGTTTTTT,15,TRBJ1-4,.,.,TRBV19
CSALTRTGGGNQPQHF,TGCAGTGCTCTTACGCGGACAGGGGGAGGGAATCAGCCCCAGCATTTT,16,TRBJ1-5,TRBD1,once,TRBV20-1
CSARTGGRNSPLHF,TGCAGCGCCCGGACAGGGGGACGGAATTCACCCCTCCACTTT,14,TRBJ1-6,TRBD1,many,TRBV29-1
CASSSPRTGELFF,TGTGCCAGCAGCTCCCCCCGCACCGGGGAGCTGTTTTTT,13,TRBJ2-2,.,many,TRBV11-2
CASTGWYTEAFF,TGTGCCAGCACCGGTTGGTACACTGAAGCTTTCTTT,12,TRBJ1-1,.,many,TRBV12-3/TRBV12-4
CASSPGPFEPTGELFF,TGCGCCAGCAGCCCTGGGCCTTTCGAACCCACCGGGGAGCTGTTTTTT,16,TRBJ2-2,.,many,TRBV4-1
CASSPLGSGANVLTF,TGTGCCAGTTCGCCACTAGGATCTGGGGCCAACGTCCTGACTTTC,15,TRBJ2-6,.,many,TRBV19
CASSSVHRGPNTEAFF,TGCGCCAGCAGCAGTGTTCACAGGGGGCCGAACACTGAAGCTTTCTTT,16,TRBJ1-1,TRBD1,.,TRBV5-1
CSAREGSESPEAFF,TGCAGTGCTAGAGAGGGTAGTGAATCACCTGAAGCTTTCTTT,14,TRBJ1-1,.,many,TRBV20-1
CASSLRRSAGELFF,TGTGCCAGCAGTTTAAGGCGTTCAGCCGGGGAGCTGTTTTTT,14,TRBJ2-2,.,.,TRBV2
CASNPESSGRSYTF,TGTGCCAGCAACCCCGAGTCGTCAGGGCGAAGCTACACCTTC,14,TRBJ1-2,.,.,TRBV11-2
CASSVQAGATNEKLFF,TGTGCCAGCAGCGTACAAGCAGGGGCAACTAATGAAAAACTGTTTTTT,16,TRBJ1-4,.,.,TRBV9
CATSREGNTGELFF,TGTGCCACCAGCAGAGAGGGGAACACAGGGGAGCTGTTTTTT,14,TRBJ2-2,.,.,TRBV15
CASRETGGGNTGELFF,TGTGCCAGCAGAGAAACAGGGGGCGGGAACACCGGGGAGCTGTTTTTT,16,TRBJ2-2,TRBD1,.,TRBV25-1
CASSLIEKQYF,TGTGCCAGCAGTTTAATCGAGAAGCAGTACTTC,11,TRBJ2-7,.,few,TRBV7-9
CASSFGHRGFGNTIYF,TGTGCCAGCAGTTTCGGTCACAGGGGCTTTGGAAACACCATATATTTT,16,TRBJ1-3,TRBD1,.,TRBV9
CATSRPGTGDTEAFF,TGTGCCACCAGCAGACCCGGGACAGGGGACACTGAAGCTTTCTTT,15,TRBJ1-1,TRBD1,.,TRBV15
CSYGTRGYEQYF,TGCAGTTACGGGACAAGGGGGTACGAGCAGTACTTC,12,TRBJ2-7,.,once,TRBV29-1
CSATLAGTDTQYF,TGCAGTGCTACATTAGCGGGCACAGATACGCAGTATTTT,13,TRBJ2-3,.,.,TRBV20-1
CASARRGNTEAFF,TGTGCCAGCGCCCGGCGAGGGAACACTGAAGCTTTCTTT,13,TRBJ1-1,.,.,TRBV11-2
CASSPRGGNYGYTF,TGTGCCAGCAGTCCACGGGGGGGTAACTATGGCTACACCTTC,14,TRBJ1-2,.,many,TRBV7-9
CASSPQGHSVGGYTF,TGTGCCAGCAGCCCCCAAGGACACTCTGTGGGCGGCTACACCTTC,15,TRBJ1-2,.,many,TRBV12-3/TRBV12-4
CASSYSNRGYFGNTIYF,TGTGCCAGCAGTTACTCGAATCGGGGTTACTTTGGAAACACCATATATTTT,17,TRBJ1-3,.,few,TRBV6-5
CASSETGMMETQYF,TGTGCCAGCAGTGAAACGGGGATGATGGAGACCCAGTACTTC,14,TRBJ2-5,.,.,TRBV6-1
CASSPSSGWTNEKLFF,TGTGCCAGCAGCCCCTCCAGCGGGTGGACTAATGAAAAACTGTTTTTT,16,TRBJ1-4,.,.,TRBV7-3
CASSDEREVPYEQYF,TGTGCCAGCAGTGATGAGCGGGAAGTCCCCTACGAGCAGTACTTC,15,TRBJ2-7,TRBD2,few,TRBV6-1
CATGGSVYTGELFF,TGTGCCACAGGGGGGTCGGTGTACACCGGGGAGCTGTTTTTT,14,TRBJ2-2,.,many,TRBV12-3/TRBV12-4
CASTMDPKFGDGETQYF,TGTGCCAGCACCATGGACCCCAAGTTCGGCGACGGTGAGACCCAGTACTTC,17,TRBJ2-5,.,.,TRBV7-6
CSAATGENTEAFF,TGCAGTGCCGCGACAGGGGAAAACACTGAAGCTTTCTTT,13,TRBJ1-1,TRBD1,.,TRBV20-1
CASSQGQELSYGYTF,TGTGCCAGCAGCCAAGGACAGGAACTCAGCTATGGCTACACCTTC,15,TRBJ1-2,TRBD1,.,TRBV7-9
CSASRTSGRTRAGELFF,TGCAGTGCTTCCAGGACTAGCGGGAGGACCAGGGCCGGGGAGCTGTTTTTT,17,TRBJ2-2,TRBD2,.,TRBV20-1
CSASVGEVGEQYF,TGCAGTGCTAGTGTAGGGGAGGTGGGCGAGCAGTACTTC,13,TRBJ2-7,.,many,TRBV20-1